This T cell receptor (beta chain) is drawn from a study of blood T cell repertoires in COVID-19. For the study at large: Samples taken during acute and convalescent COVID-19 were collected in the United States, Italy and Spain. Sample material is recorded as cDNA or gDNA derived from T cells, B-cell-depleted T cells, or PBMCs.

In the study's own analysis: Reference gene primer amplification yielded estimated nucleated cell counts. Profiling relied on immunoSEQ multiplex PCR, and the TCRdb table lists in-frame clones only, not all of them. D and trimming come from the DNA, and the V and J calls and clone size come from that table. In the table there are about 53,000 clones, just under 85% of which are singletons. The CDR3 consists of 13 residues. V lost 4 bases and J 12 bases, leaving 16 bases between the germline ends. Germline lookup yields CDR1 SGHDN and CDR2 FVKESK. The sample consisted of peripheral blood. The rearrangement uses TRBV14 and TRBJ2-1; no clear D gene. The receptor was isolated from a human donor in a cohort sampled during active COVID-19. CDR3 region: CASSLPAAMAQFF. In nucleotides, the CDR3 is TGTGCCAGCAGCCTCCCGGCGGCTATGGCGCAGTTCTTC.